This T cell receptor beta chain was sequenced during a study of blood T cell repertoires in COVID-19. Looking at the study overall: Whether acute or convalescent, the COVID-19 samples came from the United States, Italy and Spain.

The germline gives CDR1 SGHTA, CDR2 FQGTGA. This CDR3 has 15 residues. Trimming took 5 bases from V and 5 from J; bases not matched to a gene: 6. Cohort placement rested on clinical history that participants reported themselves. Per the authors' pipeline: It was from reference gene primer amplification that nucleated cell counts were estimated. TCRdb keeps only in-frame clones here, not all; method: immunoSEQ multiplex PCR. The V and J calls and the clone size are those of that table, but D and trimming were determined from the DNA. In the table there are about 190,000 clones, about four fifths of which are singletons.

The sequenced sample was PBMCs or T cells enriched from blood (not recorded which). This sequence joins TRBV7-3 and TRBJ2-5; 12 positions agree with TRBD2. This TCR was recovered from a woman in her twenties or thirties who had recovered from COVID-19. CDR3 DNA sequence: TGTGCCAGCAGCCCGACTAGCGGGAGCAGGGAGACCCAGTACTTC. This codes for CASSPTSGSRETQYF.